One T cell receptor (beta chain) is described in this entry. Its specificity is not known. TCR cDNA, made by 5'RACE template switching, carried an added universal primer site and UMIs. Via MiXCR, TCRdb re-called the 5' RACE reads, giving one row per CDR3 protein. Seen here are 180,000 or so distinct CDR3 sequences, roughly 11% observed once, and the top ten hold approximately 34%. CDR1 MDHEN and CDR2 SYDVKM come from the germline V gene. The ends were cut back, 3 bases at V and 4 bases at J, with 13 bases in the middle. The CDR3 is 15 residues long. These data originate in a study of T cells after yellow fever vaccination. On the study more broadly: Each low-cell-number fraction was prepared by means of SMART-Seq v4 Ultra Low Input. Points from the study as a whole: Subsequent to the booster, the majority of primary-vaccination clones reappeared (under 98% CD4, about 90% CD8). Relatively few clonotypes were ones that appeared in both CD4 and CD8 compartments.

The material sequenced was CD8+ T cells sorted from PBMCs, taken 15 days after the yellow fever booster vaccination. The clonotype comes from a young man who received the YFV17D yellow fever vaccine. The chain joins TRBV28 to TRBJ2-1, with a tentative D call TRBD2 (7 bases). Here the CDR3 DNA reads TGTGCCAGCAGTTTTCCCGGGGGGCTATACAATGAGCAGTTCTTC. It yields the protein CASSFPGGLYNEQFF.